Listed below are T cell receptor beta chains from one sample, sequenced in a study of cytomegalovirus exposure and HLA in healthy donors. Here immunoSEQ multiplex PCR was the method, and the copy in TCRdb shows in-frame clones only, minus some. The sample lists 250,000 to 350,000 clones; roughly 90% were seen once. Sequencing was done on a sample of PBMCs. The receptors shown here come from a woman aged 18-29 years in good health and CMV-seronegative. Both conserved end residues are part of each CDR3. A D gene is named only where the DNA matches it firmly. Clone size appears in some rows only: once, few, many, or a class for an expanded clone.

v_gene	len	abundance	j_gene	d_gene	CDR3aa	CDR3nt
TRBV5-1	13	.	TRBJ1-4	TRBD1	CASSWDREGKLFF	TGCGCCAGCAGCTGGGACAGGGAAGGAAAACTGTTTTTT
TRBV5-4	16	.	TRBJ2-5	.	CASSPASPRSGETQYF	TGTGCCAGCAGCCCGGCATCCCCGAGAAGCGGGGAGACCCAGTACTTC
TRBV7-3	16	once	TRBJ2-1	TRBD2	CASSLTFSGGRNEQFF	TGTGCCAGCAGCTTAACGTTTAGCGGGGGTAGGAATGAGCAGTTCTTC
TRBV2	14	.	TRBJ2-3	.	CALDSEKSTDTQYF	TGTGCCCTAGACTCGGAAAAAAGCACAGATACGCAGTATTTT
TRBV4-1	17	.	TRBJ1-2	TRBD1	CASSQSIPRAGGYGYTF	TGCGCCAGCAGCCAATCTATTCCCCGAGCAGGGGGCTATGGCTACACCTTC
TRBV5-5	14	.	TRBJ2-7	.	CASSLTTTGYEQYF	TGTGCCAGCAGCTTGACAACCACAGGGTACGAGCAGTACTTC
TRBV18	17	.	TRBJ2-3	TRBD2	CASSPQLAGGNTDTQYF	TGTGCCAGCTCACCACAGCTAGCGGGGGGAAACACAGATACGCAGTATTTT
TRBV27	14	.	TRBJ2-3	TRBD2	CASSSGGRIDTQYF	TGTGCCAGCAGCAGCGGGGGGCGTATAGATACGCAGTATTTT
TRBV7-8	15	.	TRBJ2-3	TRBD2	CASSPPSGSTDTQYF	TGTGCCAGCAGCCCCCCTAGCGGGAGCACAGATACGCAGTATTTT
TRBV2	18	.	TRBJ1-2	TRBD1	CASSVTGGKGSYSYGYTF	TGTGCCAGCAGTGTAACAGGGGGCAAGGGCTCTTATAGCTATGGCTACACCTTC
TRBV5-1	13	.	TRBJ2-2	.	CASRAEDTGELFF	TGCGCCAGCAGGGCGGAGGACACCGGGGAGCTGTTTTTT
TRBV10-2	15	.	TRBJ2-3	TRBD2	CASSEGVAGADTQYF	TGCGCCAGCAGTGAAGGTGTAGCGGGGGCAGATACGCAGTATTTT
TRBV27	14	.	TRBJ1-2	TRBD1	CASSSRTGRYGYTF	TGTGCCAGCAGTTCCAGGACAGGGAGGTATGGCTACACCTTC
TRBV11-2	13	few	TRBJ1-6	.	CASSARGSSPLHF	TGTGCCAGCAGCGCAAGGGGGAGTTCACCCCTCCACTTT
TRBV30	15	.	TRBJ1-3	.	CAWSVSGRGGNTIYF	TGTGCCTGGAGTGTGTCGGGGAGAGGTGGAAACACCATATATTTT
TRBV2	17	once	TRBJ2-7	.	CASSPGIGTPSSYEQYF	TGTGCCAGCAGCCCCGGGATAGGGACACCGAGCTCCTACGAGCAGTACTTC
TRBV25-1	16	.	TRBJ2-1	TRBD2	CASSEYVGGAANEQFF	TGTGCCAGCAGTGAATATGTCGGGGGGGCCGCCAATGAGCAGTTCTTC
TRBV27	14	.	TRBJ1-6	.	CASTLGRGNSPLHF	TGTGCCAGCACCTTGGGCAGGGGTAATTCACCCCTCCACTTT